The sequence of this T cell receptor (beta chain) was determined in a study of T cell responses to AZD1222 COVID-19 vaccine (TCRdb year 2021). As for the study more broadly: Because spike-specific TCR depth and breadth did not differ between the two schedules, AZD1222 recipients who got a second dose at roughly 4 weeks were pooled with those who got a second dose at roughly 12 weeks. A total of 233 trial participants underwent TCR sequencing, of whom about 200 had received two doses of AZD1222 and 26 had received two doses of the MenACWY control vaccine. Trial participants were enrolled by age into 18-55, 56-69 and 70-plus year subgroups, with about 150, 28 and 57 TCR-sequenced participants respectively.

Paper-wide results and their limitations: The 56-69-year group was small, and its depth increase did not reach significance, likely because of low power. Vaccine-associated CD4 TCRs spanned the whole spike protein, with dominant responses in regions 160-218 and 743-854. Because no day 14 peak-response samples were available, repertoires were characterized only after the peak T cell response. Conclusions about previously exposed vaccinees are limited, since just a handful of AZD1222 recipients were seropositive for SARS-CoV-2 at baseline. Participants were mostly white British, with more females than males. The authors suggested clonal diversity may have been underestimated. After two AZD1222 doses, spike-specific TCR breadth and depth were significantly higher than at day 0 and than in MenACWY recipients. Reportedly, almost half of the unique spike-specific TCRs recognized epitopes lying outside the regions that are mutated in the B.1.351 and B.1.1.7 variants.

Regarding this clone: The antigen it binds to is not known. No base-level quality is on record; no much larger clone is a single base apart.

The CDR3 regions of human TCRbeta chains were subjected to immunosequencing. Per the original workflow: Repertoire TCRs were matched against a reference library of SARS-CoV-2-specific TCRs generated with the MIRA antigen-specificity platform. Breadth meant the fraction of unique TCRs that were SARS-CoV-2-associated, whereas depth meant the fraction of total T cells that were SARS-CoV-2-associated. Using the MIRA data, each spike-specific TCR was mapped to the spike region that the TCR reacts to and placed in a CD4 or CD8 class. Log10-transformed breadth and depth values were compared by one-way ANOVA with Sidak's multiple comparisons tests. TCRdb carries this immuneACCESS record with in-frame sequences only. Its versions omit some clonotypes, under half of them owing to an unresolved V gene in the studies checked, with the rest unexplained. V, J and clone size reflect that table, while D and trimming were determined from the DNA. The sample profile shows about 76,000 clones; more than 70% of them were found once. The ten largest clones represent 11% of the sample.

Interpreted using the paper, the time point label stands for: baseline before first vaccination. Vaccinee samples came from UK trials COV001 and COV002, including a single-blind randomized controlled phase 2/3 trial of AZD1222 (ChAdOx1 nCoV-19) in healthy adults. For TCRbeta chain sequencing, PBMC samples were collected from trial participants at day 0 and at day 28 after the second dose. The sample in question was peripheral blood, obtained on day 0 of AZD1222 vaccination. The source of this sequence is an adult in good health.

For the CDR3, the sequence is CASSHNLRVNYGYTF. The DNA sequence is as follows: TGTGCCAGCAGCCATAACTTAAGGGTTAACTATGGCTACACCTTC. Here the chain combines TRBV3-1 (or the pseudogene TRBV3-2) and TRBJ1-2; the D gene remains uncertain. Looking up the germline V gene (reference sequence) yields CDR1 LGHDT and CDR2 YNNKEL. The CDR3 runs 15 amino acids, cysteine and phenylalanine included. The CDR3 DNA has 45 bases and is translated from base 1. V loses 3 bases, J loses 1 base, and the germline ends lie 12 bases apart.